This is a list of T cell receptor beta chains from one sample in a study of T cell responses to AZD1222 COVID-19 vaccine. Produced via immunoSEQ multiplex PCR; TCRdb's table is partial and in-frame only. The sample includes some 97,000 clones, about 83% of them seen just once. Sequencing used peripheral blood, obtained on day 0 of AZD1222 vaccination. These receptors all come from an adult in good health. Both conserved end residues are part of each CDR3.

>TRBJ1-1|TRBV7-8
CASSFQENTEAFF
>TRBJ1-6|TRBV5-8
CASSSRLTGVPSPLHF
>TRBJ2-1|TRBV28
CASSSFSGTGKNEQFF
>TRBJ2-2|TRBV3-1/TRBV3-2
CASSPRQGNTGELFF
>TRBJ2-5|TRBV6-5
CASNLAGGRETQYF
>TRBJ2-7|TRBV29-1
CSVEWGQMDEQYF
>TRBJ1-1|TRBV7-8
CASRRDRVTEAFF
>TRBJ1-1|TRBV12-5
CATRDSPNTEAFF
>TRBJ1-1|TRBV30
CAWSLNAGEYTEAFF
>TRBJ1-1|TRBV5-1
CASSFRDGNTEAFF
>TRBJ2-2|TRBV9
CASSVARTGNTGELFF
>TRBJ2-4|TRBV4-3
CASSQEWARKNIQYF
>TRBJ1-1|TRBV15
CATSRDRELNTEAFF
>TRBJ2-1|TRBV29-1
CSVELQGNEQFF
>TRBJ2-4|TRBV9
CASSAQGNWGKNIQYF
>TRBJ1-5|TRBV6-2/TRBV6-3
CASSSPRGLRNQPQHF
>TRBJ1-5|TRBV6-5
CASSYSKRSNQPQHF
>TRBJ2-2|TRBV2
CASKKVRVGANTGELFF
>TRBJ2-7|TRBV19
CASSIVGGGREQYF
>TRBJ2-1|TRBV6-4
CASSDSNRGLSSYNEQFF
>TRBJ1-1|TRBV7-2
CASSLSGGGQEAFF
>TRBJ1-1|TRBV18
CASSLDGGDTEAFF
>TRBJ2-5|TRBV3-1/TRBV3-2
CASSQVEDRGWETQYF
>TRBJ1-3|TRBV4-3
CASSLGQGGNTIYF
>TRBJ1-2|TRBV4-3
CASSQDWQGAGYTF
>TRBJ1-1|TRBV14
CASSQDRNTEAFF
>TRBJ2-5|TRBV7-9
CASYPLRAGGQETQYF
>TRBJ2-3|TRBV7-9
CASSLSDSLDTQYF
>TRBJ2-7|TRBV21-1
CASSKASSSPTYEQYF
>TRBJ2-7|TRBV4-1
CASSQEARRGTYEQYF
>TRBJ1-3|TRBV29-1
CSLRDRANTIYF